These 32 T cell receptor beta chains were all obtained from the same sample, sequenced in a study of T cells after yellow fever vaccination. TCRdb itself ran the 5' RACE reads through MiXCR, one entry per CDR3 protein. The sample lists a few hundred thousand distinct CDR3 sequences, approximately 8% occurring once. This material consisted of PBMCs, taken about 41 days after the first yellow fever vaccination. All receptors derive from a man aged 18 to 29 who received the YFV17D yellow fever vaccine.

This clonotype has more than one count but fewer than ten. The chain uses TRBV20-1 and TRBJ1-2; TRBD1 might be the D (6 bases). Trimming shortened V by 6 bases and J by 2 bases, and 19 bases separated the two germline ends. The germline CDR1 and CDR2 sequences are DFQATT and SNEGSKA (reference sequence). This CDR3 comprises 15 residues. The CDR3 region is CSARGGPERNYGYTF. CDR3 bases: TGCAGTGCCCGAGGGGGGCCAGAGAGAAACTATGGCTACACCTTC.

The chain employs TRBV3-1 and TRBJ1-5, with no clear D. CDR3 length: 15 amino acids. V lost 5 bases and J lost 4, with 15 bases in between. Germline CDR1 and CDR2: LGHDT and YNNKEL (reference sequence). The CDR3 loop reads CASSLGSDRNQPQHF. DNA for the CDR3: TGTGCCAGCAGCTTAGGCAGTGACCGGAATCAGCCCCAGCATTTT.

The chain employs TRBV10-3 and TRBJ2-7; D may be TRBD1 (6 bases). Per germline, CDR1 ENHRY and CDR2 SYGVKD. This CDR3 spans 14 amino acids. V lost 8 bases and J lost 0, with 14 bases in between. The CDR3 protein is CAISGTSTSYEQYF. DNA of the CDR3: TGTGCCATCTCTGGGACATCTACCTCCTACGAGCAGTACTTC.

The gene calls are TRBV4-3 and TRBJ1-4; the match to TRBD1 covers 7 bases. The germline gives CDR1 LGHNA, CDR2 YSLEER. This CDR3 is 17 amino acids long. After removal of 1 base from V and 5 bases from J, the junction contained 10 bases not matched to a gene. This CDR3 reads CASSQGPGNRGNEKLFF. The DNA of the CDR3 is TGCGCCAGCAGCCAAGGTCCCGGGAACAGGGGCAATGAAAAACTGTTTTTT.

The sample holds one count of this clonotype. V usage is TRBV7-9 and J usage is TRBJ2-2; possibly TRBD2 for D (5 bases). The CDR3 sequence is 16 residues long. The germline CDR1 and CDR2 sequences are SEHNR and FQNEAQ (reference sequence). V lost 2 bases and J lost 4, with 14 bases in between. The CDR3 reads CASSLSEDWFTGELFF. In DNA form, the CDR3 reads TGTGCCAGCAGCTTAAGCGAGGACTGGTTCACCGGGGAGCTGTTTTTT.

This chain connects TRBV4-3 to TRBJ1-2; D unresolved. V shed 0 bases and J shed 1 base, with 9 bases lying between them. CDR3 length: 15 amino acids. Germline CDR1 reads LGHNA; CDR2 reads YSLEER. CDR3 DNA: TGCGCCAGCAGCCAAGATCTCCTCGATAACTATGGCTACACCTTC. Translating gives CASSQDLLDNYGYTF.

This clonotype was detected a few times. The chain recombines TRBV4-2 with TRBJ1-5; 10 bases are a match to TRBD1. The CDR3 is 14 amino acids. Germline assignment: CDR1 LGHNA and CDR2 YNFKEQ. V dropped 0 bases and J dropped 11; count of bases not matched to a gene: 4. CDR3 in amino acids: CASSQEGTGEAQHF. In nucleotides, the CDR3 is TGTGCCAGCAGCCAAGAAGGGACAGGGGAGGCCCAGCATTTT.

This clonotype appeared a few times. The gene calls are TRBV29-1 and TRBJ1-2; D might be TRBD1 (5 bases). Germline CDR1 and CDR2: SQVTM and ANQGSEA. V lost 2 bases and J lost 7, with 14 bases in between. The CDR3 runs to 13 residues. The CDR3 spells CSVERGHGVGYTF. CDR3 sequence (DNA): TGCAGCGTTGAACGCGGACATGGGGTTGGCTACACCTTC.

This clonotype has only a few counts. CDR3 nucleotides: TGCGCCAGCAGCTTGGTAGGGGTCGGTTCCTACAATGAGCAGTTCTTC. This codes for CASSLVGVGSYNEQFF. The gene calls are TRBV5-1 and TRBJ2-1; weak D call: TRBD1 (5 bases). The CDR3 has 16 amino acids. The V and J ends lost 0 bases and 1 base respectively, with 11 bases between them. Germline-derived CDR1 and CDR2 are SGHRS and YFSETQ.

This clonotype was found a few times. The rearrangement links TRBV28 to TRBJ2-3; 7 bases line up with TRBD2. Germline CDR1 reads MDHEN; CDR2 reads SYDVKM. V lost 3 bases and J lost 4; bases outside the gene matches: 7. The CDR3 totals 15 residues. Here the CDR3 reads CASSFMLAEADTQYF. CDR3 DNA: TGTGCCAGCAGTTTTATGCTAGCGGAGGCAGATACGCAGTATTTT.

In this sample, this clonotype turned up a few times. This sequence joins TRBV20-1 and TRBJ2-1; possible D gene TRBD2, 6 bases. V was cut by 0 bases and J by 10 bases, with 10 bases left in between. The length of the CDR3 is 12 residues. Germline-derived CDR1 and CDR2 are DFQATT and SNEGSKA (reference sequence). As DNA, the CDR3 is TGCAGTGCTAGAGAGGGGGGACGAGAGCAGTTCTTC. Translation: CSAREGGREQFF.

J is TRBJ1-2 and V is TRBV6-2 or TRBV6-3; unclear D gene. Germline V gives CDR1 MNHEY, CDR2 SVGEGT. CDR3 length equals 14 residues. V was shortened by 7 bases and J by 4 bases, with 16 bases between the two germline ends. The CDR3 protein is CASTTADRPYGYTF. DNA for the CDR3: TGTGCCAGCACCACGGCAGATAGACCCTATGGCTACACCTTC.

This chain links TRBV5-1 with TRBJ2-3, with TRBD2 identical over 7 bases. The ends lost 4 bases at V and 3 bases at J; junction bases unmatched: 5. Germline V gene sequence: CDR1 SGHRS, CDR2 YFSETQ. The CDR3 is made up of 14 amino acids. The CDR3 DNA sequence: TGCGCCAGCAGCCCCGGACTAGAGACAGATACGCAGTATTTT. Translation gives CASSPGLETDTQYF.

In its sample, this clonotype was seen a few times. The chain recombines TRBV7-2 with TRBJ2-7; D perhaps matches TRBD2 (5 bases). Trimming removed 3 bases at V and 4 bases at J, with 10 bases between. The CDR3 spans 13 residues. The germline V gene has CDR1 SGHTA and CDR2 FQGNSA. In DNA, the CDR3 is TGTGCCAGCAGCTTTCATCGGGGATACGAGCAGTACTTC. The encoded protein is CASSFHRGYEQYF. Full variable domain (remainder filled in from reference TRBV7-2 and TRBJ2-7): GAGVSQSPSNKVTEKGKDVELRCDPISGHTALYWYRQSLGQGLEFLIYFQGNSAPDKSGLPSDRFSAERTGGSVSTLTIQRTQQEDSAVYLCASSFHRGYEQYFGPGTRLTVT.

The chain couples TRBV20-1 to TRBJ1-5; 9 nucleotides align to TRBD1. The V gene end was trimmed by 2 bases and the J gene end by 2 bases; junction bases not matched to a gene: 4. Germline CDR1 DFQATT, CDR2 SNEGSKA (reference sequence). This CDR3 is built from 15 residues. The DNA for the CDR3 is TGCAGTGCTAGAAGGTGGGACAGGGGCAATCAGCCCCAGCATTTT. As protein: CSARRWDRGNQPQHF.

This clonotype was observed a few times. CDR3 nucleotide sequence: TGCGCCAGCATGTGGGACAGCCAATCCTACGAGCAGTACTTC. This sequence encodes CASMWDSQSYEQYF. V gene TRBV5-1 combines with J gene TRBJ2-7; 7 positions agree with TRBD1. The CDR3 has 14 residues. Trimming removed 6 bases from V and 1 base from J; junction bases left unmatched: 7. Germline-derived CDR1 and CDR2 are SGHRS and YFSETQ. The full variable domain, rest sourced from reference TRBV5-1 and TRBJ2-7, is KAGVTQTPRYLIKTRGQQVTLSCSPISGHRSVSWYQQTPGQGLQFLFEYFSETQRNKGNFPGRFSGRQFSNSRSEMNVSTLELGDSALYLCASMWDSQSYEQYFGPGTRLTVT.

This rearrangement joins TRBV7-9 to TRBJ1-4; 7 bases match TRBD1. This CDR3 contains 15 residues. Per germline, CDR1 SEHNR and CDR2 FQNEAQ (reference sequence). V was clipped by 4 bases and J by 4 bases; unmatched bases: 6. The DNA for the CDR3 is TGTGCCAGCAGCTCAACGACAGGGATTAATGAAAAACTGTTTTTT. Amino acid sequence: CASSSTTGINEKLFF.

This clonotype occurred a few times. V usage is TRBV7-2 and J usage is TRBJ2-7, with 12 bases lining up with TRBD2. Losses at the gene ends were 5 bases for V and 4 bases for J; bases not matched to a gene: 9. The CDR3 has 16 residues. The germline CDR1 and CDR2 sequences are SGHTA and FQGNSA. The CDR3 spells CASSPGPSGGAYEQYF. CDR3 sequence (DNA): TGTGCCAGCAGCCCAGGGCCTAGCGGGGGGGCGTACGAGCAGTACTTC.

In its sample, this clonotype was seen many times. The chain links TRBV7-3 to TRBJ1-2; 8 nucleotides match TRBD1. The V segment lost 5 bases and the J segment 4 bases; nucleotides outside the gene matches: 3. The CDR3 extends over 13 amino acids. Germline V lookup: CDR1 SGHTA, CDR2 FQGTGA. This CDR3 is CASSVDRGYGYTF. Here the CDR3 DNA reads TGTGCCAGCAGCGTCGACAGGGGCTATGGCTACACCTTC. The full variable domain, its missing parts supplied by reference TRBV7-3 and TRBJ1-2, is GAGVSQTPSNKVTEKGKYVELRCDPISGHTALYWYRQSLGQGPEFLIYFQGTGAADDSGLPNDRFFAVRPEGSVSTLKIQRTERGDSAVYLCASSVDRGYGYTFGSGTRLTVV.

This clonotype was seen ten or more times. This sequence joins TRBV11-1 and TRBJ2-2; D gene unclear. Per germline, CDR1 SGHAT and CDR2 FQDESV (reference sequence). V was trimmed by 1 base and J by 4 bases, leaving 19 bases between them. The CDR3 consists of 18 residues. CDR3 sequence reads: CASSLEEYVPESTGELFF. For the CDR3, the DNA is TGTGCCAGCAGCTTAGAAGAGTACGTCCCAGAGAGCACCGGGGAGCTGTTTTTT.

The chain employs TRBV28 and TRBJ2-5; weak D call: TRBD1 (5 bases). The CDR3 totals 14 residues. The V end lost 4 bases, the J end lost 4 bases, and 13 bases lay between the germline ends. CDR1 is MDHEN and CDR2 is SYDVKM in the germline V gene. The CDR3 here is CASSYTTRGETQYF. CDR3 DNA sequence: TGTGCCAGCAGTTATACCACAAGGGGAGAGACCCAGTACTTC.

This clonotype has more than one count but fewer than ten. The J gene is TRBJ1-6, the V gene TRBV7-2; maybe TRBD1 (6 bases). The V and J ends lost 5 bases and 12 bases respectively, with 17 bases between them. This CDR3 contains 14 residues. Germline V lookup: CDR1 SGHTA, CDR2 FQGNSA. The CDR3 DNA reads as TGTGCCAGCAGCCCTGGGGGCAGGGCAGAACCCCTCCACTTT. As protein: CASSPGGRAEPLHF. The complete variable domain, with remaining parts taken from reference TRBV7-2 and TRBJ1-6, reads GAGVSQSPSNKVTEKGKDVELRCDPISGHTALYWYRQSLGQGLEFLIYFQGNSAPDKSGLPSDRFSAERTGGSVSTLTIQRTQQEDSAVYLCASSPGGRAEPLHFGNGTRLTVT.

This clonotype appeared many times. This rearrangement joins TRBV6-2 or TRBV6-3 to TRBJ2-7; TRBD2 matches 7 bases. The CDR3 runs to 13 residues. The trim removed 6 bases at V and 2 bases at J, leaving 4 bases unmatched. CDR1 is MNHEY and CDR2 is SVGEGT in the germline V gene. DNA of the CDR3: TGTGCCAGCAGACGGGAGGCCCCCTACGAGCAGTACTTC. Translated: CASRREAPYEQYF.

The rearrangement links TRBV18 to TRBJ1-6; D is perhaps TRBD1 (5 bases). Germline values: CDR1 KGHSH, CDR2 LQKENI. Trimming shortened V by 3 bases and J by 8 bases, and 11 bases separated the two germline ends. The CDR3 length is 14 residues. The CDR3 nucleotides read TGTGCCAGCTCACCGGGGCAGGGAGATTCACCCCTCCACTTT. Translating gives CASSPGQGDSPLHF.

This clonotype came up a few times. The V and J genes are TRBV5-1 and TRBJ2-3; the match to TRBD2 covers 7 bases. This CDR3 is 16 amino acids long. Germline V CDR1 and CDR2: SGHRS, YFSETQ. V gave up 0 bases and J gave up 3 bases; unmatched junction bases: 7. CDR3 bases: TGCGCCAGCAGCTTGGGAGCGGGAATGCAGACAGATACGCAGTATTTT. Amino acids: CASSLGAGMQTDTQYF. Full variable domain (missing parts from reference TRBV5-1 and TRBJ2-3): KAGVTQTPRYLIKTRGQQVTLSCSPISGHRSVSWYQQTPGQGLQFLFEYFSETQRNKGNFPGRFSGRQFSNSRSEMNVSTLELGDSALYLCASSLGAGMQTDTQYFGPGTRLTVL.

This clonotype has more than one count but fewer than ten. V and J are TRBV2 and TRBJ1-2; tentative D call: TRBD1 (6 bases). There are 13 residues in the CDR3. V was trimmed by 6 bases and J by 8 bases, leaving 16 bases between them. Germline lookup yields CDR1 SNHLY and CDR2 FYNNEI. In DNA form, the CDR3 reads TGTGCCAGCAGAGATGACAGGCGTAGGGGCTACACCTTC. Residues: CASRDDRRRGYTF.

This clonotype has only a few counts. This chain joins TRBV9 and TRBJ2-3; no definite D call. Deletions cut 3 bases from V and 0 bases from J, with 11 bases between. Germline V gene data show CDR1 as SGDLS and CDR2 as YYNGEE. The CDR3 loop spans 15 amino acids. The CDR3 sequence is CASSDLGRSTDTQYF. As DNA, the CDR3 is TGTGCCAGCAGCGACCTTGGGCGCAGCACAGATACGCAGTATTTT.

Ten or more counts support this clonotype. CDR3 nucleotides: TGTGCCAGCAGCAATCGAAGGGATCAGCCCCAGCATTTT. Amino acid sequence: CASSNRRDQPQHF. This chain uses TRBV7-2 with TRBJ1-5; D ambiguous. The CDR3 runs to 13 residues. V lost 5 bases to trimming and J lost 5 bases, with 10 bases between them. Per germline, CDR1 SGHTA and CDR2 FQGNSA.

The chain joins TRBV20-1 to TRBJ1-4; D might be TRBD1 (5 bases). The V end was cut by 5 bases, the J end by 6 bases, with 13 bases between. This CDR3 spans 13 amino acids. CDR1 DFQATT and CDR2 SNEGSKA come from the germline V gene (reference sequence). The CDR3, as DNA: TGCAGTGCTCGCGCAGGGTTTGATGAAAAACTGTTTTTT. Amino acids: CSARAGFDEKLFF.

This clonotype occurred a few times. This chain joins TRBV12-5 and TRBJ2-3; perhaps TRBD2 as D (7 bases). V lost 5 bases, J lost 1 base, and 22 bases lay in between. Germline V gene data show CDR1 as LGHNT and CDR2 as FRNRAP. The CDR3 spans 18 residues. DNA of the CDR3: TGTGCTAGTGGTCCCGACTGGGGGGGGCCGGTCGGCACAGATACGCAGTATTTT. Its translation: CASGPDWGGPVGTDTQYF.

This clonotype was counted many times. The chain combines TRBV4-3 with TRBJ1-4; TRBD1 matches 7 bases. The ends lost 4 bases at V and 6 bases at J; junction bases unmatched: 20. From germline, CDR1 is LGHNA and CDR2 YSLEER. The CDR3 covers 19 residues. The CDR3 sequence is CASSPNGGYDRDRHEKLFF. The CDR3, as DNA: TGCGCCAGCAGCCCCAACGGGGGTTACGACAGGGATCGTCATGAAAAACTGTTTTTT.

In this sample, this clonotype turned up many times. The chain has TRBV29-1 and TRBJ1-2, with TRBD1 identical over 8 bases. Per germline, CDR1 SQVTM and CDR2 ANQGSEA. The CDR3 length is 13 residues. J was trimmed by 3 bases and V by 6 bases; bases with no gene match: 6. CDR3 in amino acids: CSVSDRVDYGYTF. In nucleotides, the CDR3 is TGCAGCGTCTCGGACAGGGTTGACTATGGCTACACCTTC. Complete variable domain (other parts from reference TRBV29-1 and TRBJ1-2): SAVISQKPSRDICQRGTSLTIQCQVDSQVTMMFWYRQQPGQSLTLIATANQGSEATYESGFVIDKFPISRPNLTFSTLTVSNMSPEDSSIYLCSVSDRVDYGYTFGSGTRLTVV.